The source of this T cell receptor (beta chain) is a study of cytomegalovirus exposure and HLA in healthy donors. The study's findings and limits: Compared with the roughly 730-donor mean, an Asian-associated ancestry cluster reportedly had fewer N-insertions, according to a later analysis. Some segments of the V type, notably TRBV6-2 and TRBV6-3, were excluded as indistinguishable. Many donors carried some public TCRs, although rarity characterized most TCR sequences.

CDR1 is LNHDA and CDR2 is SQIVND in the germline V gene (reference sequence). V was shortened by 6 bases and J by 7 bases, with 24 bases between the two germline ends. The CDR3 loop spans 16 amino acids. On this clone itself: Its antigen remains unknown.

In the PCR, 60 Vbeta and 13 Jbeta primers were used. The method was immunoSEQ multiplex PCR; TCRdb's version includes in-frame clones alone and lacks a portion of them. The sample includes some 150,000 clones, 77% seen only once; the top ten take nearly 4%. What was sequenced was PBMCs. The receptor's source is a male donor in good health and CMV-seronegative. The chain links TRBV19 to TRBJ1-2, with unresolved D. CDR3 DNA: TGTGCCAGTAGGCCCCAGTGGGCAGGCCCCTCTTCTGGCTACACCTTC. This gives the protein CASRPQWAGPSSGYTF.